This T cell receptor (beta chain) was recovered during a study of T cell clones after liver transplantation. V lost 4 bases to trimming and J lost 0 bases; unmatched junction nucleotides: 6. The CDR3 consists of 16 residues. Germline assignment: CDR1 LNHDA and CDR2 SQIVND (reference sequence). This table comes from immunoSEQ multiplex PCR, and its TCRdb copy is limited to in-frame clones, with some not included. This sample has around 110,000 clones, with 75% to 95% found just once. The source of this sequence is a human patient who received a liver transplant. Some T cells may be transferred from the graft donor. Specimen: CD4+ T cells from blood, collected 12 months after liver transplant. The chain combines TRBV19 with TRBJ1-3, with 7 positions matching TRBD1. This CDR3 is CASSRGQPASGNTIYF. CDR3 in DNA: TGTGCCAGTAGTAGGGGACAGCCGGCCTCTGGAAACACCATATATTTT. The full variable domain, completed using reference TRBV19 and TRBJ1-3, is DGGITQSPKYLFRKEGQNVTLSCEQNLNHDAMYWYRQDPGQGLRLIYYSQIVNDFQKGDIAEGYSVSREKKESFPLTVTSAQKNPTAFYLCASSRGQPASGNTIYFGEGSWLTVV.